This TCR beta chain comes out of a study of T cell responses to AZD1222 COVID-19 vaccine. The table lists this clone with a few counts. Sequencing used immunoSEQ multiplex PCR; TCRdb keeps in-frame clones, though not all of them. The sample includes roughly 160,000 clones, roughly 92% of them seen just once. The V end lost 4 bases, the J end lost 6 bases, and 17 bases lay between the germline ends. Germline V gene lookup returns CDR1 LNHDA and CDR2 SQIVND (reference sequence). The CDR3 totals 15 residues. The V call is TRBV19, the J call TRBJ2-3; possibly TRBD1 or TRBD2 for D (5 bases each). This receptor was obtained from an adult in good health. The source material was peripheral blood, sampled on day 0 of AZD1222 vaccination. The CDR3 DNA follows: TGTGCCAGTAGTAACCTCCAGGGACGGAGCGATACGCAGTATTTT. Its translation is CASSNLQGRSDTQYF.